The rows below give T cell receptor beta chains drawn from one sample of a study of tumor-infiltrating lymphocytes in oesophageal squamous cell carcinoma. MiXCR was run by TCRdb on the PCR reads, yielding one entry per CDR3 protein. The top ten clones hold about 35% of a sample with about 12,000 distinct CDR3 sequences, about 55% of them seen once. Sequences were obtained from esophageal tumor tissue. These TCRs come from a female donor with esophageal squamous cell carcinoma. Both conserved end residues are part of each CDR3. The order of the fields is clone size, D gene, J gene, V gene, CDR3 length, CDR3 DNA, CDR3 protein. D genes are given only for firm matches. Where a row states a size, it is once, few, many or the class of an expanded clone; other rows omit it.

many | TRBD2 | TRBJ2-2 | TRBV7-6 | 15 | TGTGCCAGCACCCAACTAGCGCAGAACACCGGGGAGCTGTTTTTT | CASTQLAQNTGELFF
few | . | TRBJ1-3 | TRBV7-2 | 12 | TGTGCCAGCAGCTTTCCCGGAAACACCATATATTTT | CASSFPGNTIYF
. | . | TRBJ2-6 | TRBV7-6 | 16 | TGTGCCAGCAGCCCCTTTGGGAAGTCTGGGGCCAACGTCCTGACTTTC | CASSPFGKSGANVLTF
. | . | TRBJ2-3 | TRBV7-2 | 15 | TGTGCCAGCAGCTTAACCAGGGGTAGCACAGATACGCAGTATTTT | CASSLTRGSTDTQYF
. | TRBD2 | TRBJ2-1 | TRBV7-3 | 14 | TGTGCCAGCAGCTCGGGACTAGCGCCTAATGAGCAGTTCTTC | CASSSGLAPNEQFF
. | . | TRBJ2-7 | TRBV7-9 | 15 | TGTGCCAGCAGCTTAGCGTGGGGCGAGGCCTACGAGCAGTACTTC | CASSLAWGEAYEQYF
. | . | TRBJ2-7 | TRBV12-3/TRBV12-4 | 14 | TGTGCCAGCAGTTTCCTAGTGGTGCGGAACGAGCAGTACTTC | CASSFLVVRNEQYF
. | . | TRBJ2-1 | TRBV7-8 | 13 | TGTGCCAGCAGCTTAGACGCAAACAATGAGCAGTTCTTC | CASSLDANNEQFF
. | TRBD2 | TRBJ2-1 | TRBV12-3/TRBV12-4 | 14 | TGTGCCAGCAGGCTACTAGCGGGAGCCAATGAGCAGTTCTTC | CASRLLAGANEQFF
. | TRBD1 | TRBJ1-2 | TRBV2 | 15 | TGTGCCAGCAGTGGCCCGCGGGGACAGATCGGTGGCTACACCTTC | CASSGPRGQIGGYTF
. | . | TRBJ1-5 | TRBV6-1 | 15 | TGTGCCAGCAGTGAAGTCAGTCTAGGCAATCAGCCCCAGCATTTT | CASSEVSLGNQPQHF
. | . | TRBJ2-2 | TRBV19 | 13 | TGTGCCAGTAGACCCGGGGAGACCGGGGAGCTGTTTTTT | CASRPGETGELFF
. | . | TRBJ2-4 | TRBV27 | 14 | TGTGCCAGCAGTTTACAGGGATCTGGGAACATTCAGTACTTC | CASSLQGSGNIQYF
few | TRBD1 | TRBJ1-2 | TRBV5-8 | 14 | TGTGCCAGCAGCGGACAGGGGGCTGTCTATGGCTACACCTTC | CASSGQGAVYGYTF
few | TRBD2 | TRBJ2-1 | TRBV7-2 | 15 | TGTGCCAGCAGCCGGAGCGGGAGCTCCTACAATGAGCAGTTCTTC | CASSRSGSSYNEQFF
many | . | TRBJ2-7 | TRBV9 | 12 | TGTGCCAGCAGCGTAGTGGCTGATGAGCAGTACTTC | CASSVVADEQYF
. | TRBD1 | TRBJ1-2 | TRBV7-6 | 15 | TGTGCCAGCAGCCACCGGGACAGGGGGCACTATGGCTACACCTTC | CASSHRDRGHYGYTF